This paragraph reports one T cell receptor beta chain. Antigen specificity is unknown. These data are taken from a study of cytomegalovirus exposure and HLA in healthy donors. The wider study: Earlier findings included some 120 million unique TCR beta sequences obtained from about 180 million T cells.

PCR used 60 Vbeta primers and 13 Jbeta primers. Some clones are missing from TCRdb's copy, which holds only in-frame ones; the method was immunoSEQ multiplex PCR. Among roughly 73,000 clones, 70% to 85% were seen once, and the ten largest hold around 2.4%. The study, taken as a whole, reports: Clonal expansion was found to be greater in HLA-associated TCR beta chains than in equally common others in a later analysis. Reportedly, TCR beta sequences accurately predicted HLA-A and HLA-B alleles in most subjects.

The CDR3 runs 16 residues. J was trimmed by 5 bases and V by 4 bases; bases with no gene match: 7. Germline V lookup: CDR1 SGHNT, CDR2 YYREEE (reference sequence). This TCR was sampled from a woman between 45 and 65 years old in good health and CMV-seronegative. Sequencing was done on a sample of PBMCs. The J gene is TRBJ2-3, the V gene TRBV5-4, with TRBD2 identical over 13 bases. CDR3 nucleotides: TGTGCCAGCAGCGTCGGGACTAGCGGGGTAAAAGATACGCAGTATTTT. It is translated as CASSVGTSGVKDTQYF.